The next 24 T cell receptor beta chains were all read from a single sample in a study of blood T cell repertoires in COVID-19. Assay used: immunoSEQ multiplex PCR; TCRdb lists only in-frame clones, some missing. The table records approximately 490,000 clones, approximately 91% of them present only once. The sequenced sample consisted of PBMCs or T cells enriched from blood (not recorded which). The receptors shown here come from a woman in her sixties or seventies who had recovered from COVID-19.

This rearrangement joins TRBV11-2 to TRBJ2-7; TRBD2 is a possible D gene (7 bases). With 1 base removed from V and 2 bases from J, the gap between germline ends came to 15 bases. Germline loops: CDR1 SGHAT, CDR2 FQNNGV. The CDR3 covers 16 residues. CDR3 protein: CASSLGSGGSTYEQYF. The CDR3 DNA sequence: TGTGCCAGCAGCTTAGGGTCGGGGGGCTCTACCTACGAGCAGTACTTC.

This clone was detected only once. The rearrangement joins TRBV5-1 to TRBJ1-1; D perhaps matches TRBD1 (5 bases). The germline V gene encodes CDR1 SGHRS and CDR2 YFSETQ. V lost 0 bases and J lost 1, with 10 bases in between. The CDR3 is 15 residues long. In nucleotides, the CDR3 is TGCGCCAGCAGCTTGGGGAGGGGCGGGAACACTGAAGCTTTCTTT. This gives the protein CASSLGRGGNTEAFF.

This chain joins TRBV2 and TRBJ2-7; no clear D gene. This CDR3 comprises 12 residues. With 7 bases removed from V and 4 bases from J, the gap between germline ends came to 11 bases. Germline V lookup: CDR1 SNHLY, CDR2 FYNNEI. CDR3 DNA: TGTGCCAGCACAGACACCCCGTACGAGCAGTACTTC. Residues: CASTDTPYEQYF.

The chain uses TRBV6-5 and TRBJ1-2, with TRBD1 matching 9 bases. After removal of 7 bases from V and 6 bases from J, the junction contained 12 bases not matched to a gene. This CDR3 contains 15 residues. In germline, CDR1 is MNHEY, CDR2 SVGAGI. CDR3 DNA sequence: TGTGCCAGCACCCTTATTCCGGGACAGGGCAATGGCTACACCTTC. Residues: CASTLIPGQGNGYTF.

V is TRBV27 and J is TRBJ2-3, with a weak D call TRBD1 (5 bases). CDR3 length: 15 amino acids. The germline CDR1 and CDR2 sequences are MNHEY and SMNVEV (reference sequence). The ends were cut back, 6 bases at V and 4 bases at J, with 17 bases in the middle. The CDR3 DNA follows: TGTGCCAGCAGCCCAGGGTTTTCTTTGTCAGATACGCAGTATTTT. It is translated as CASSPGFSLSDTQYF.

The chain links TRBV5-1 to TRBJ1-5, with D possibly being TRBD1 (5 bases). This CDR3 comprises 18 residues. The V end lost 4 bases, the J end lost 0 bases, and 20 bases lay between the germline ends. Germline CDR1 and CDR2: SGHRS and YFSETQ. CDR3 in amino acids: CASSPLGGSLNSNQPQHF. The CDR3 bases are TGCGCCAGCAGCCCCTTGGGGGGGAGTCTTAATAGCAATCAGCCCCAGCATTTT.

The chain employs TRBV9 and TRBJ2-5; 9 nucleotides align to TRBD1. The CDR3 loop spans 15 amino acids. CDR1 and CDR2 from the germline V gene are SGDLS and YYNGEE. The V segment lost 3 bases and the J segment 0 bases; nucleotides outside the gene matches: 3. This chain's CDR3 is CASSGTGAYQETQYF. For the CDR3, the DNA is TGTGCCAGCAGCGGGACAGGGGCGTACCAAGAGACCCAGTACTTC. Looking up the rest from reference TRBV9 and TRBJ2-5 gives the full variable domain: DSGVTQTPKHLITATGQRVTLRCSPRSGDLSVYWYQQSLDQGLQFLIQYYNGEERAKGNILERFSAQQFPDLHSELNLSSLELGDSALYFCASSGTGAYQETQYFGPGTRLLVL.

In this sample, this clone turned up a few times. The J gene is TRBJ2-1, the V gene TRBV11-2, with TRBD2 identical over 11 bases. There are 16 residues in the CDR3. V lost 5 bases, J lost 5 bases, and 8 bases stayed unmatched. Per the germline V gene, CDR1 is SGHAT and CDR2 is FQNNGV. The CDR3 nucleotides are TGTGCCAGCAGCCCCCGTAGCGGGGGGGCCGACAATGAGCAGTTCTTC. It translates to CASSPRSGGADNEQFF.

The chain combines TRBV6-1 with TRBJ2-1; D uncertain. CDR1 is MNHNS and CDR2 is SASEGT in the germline V gene. CDR3 length: 12 residues. V gave up 3 bases and J gave up 5 bases, with 5 bases separating them. The CDR3 spells CASSDLNNEQFF. The DNA of the CDR3 is TGTGCCAGCAGTGACCTTAACAATGAGCAGTTCTTC.

The V call is TRBV12-5, the J call TRBJ2-1; 7 nucleotides line up with TRBD1. The germline gives CDR1 LGHNT, CDR2 FRNRAP. The CDR3 contains 17 residues. The ends lost 1 base at V and 8 bases at J; junction bases unmatched: 14. The CDR3 is CASGLAKGAANTDEQFF. The DNA of the CDR3 is TGTGCTAGTGGTTTGGCCAAGGGGGCTGCTAATACAGATGAGCAGTTCTTC.

The CDR3 is CASRLAGSTDTQYF. Written as DNA, the CDR3 is TGTGCCAGCAGACTAGCGGGGAGCACAGATACGCAGTATTTT. The chain recombines TRBV13 with TRBJ2-3; 10 nucleotides align to TRBD2. The J segment lost 0 bases and the V segment lost 6 bases, leaving 0 bases of the junction unmatched. The CDR3 length is 14 residues. CDR1 PRHDT and CDR2 FYEKMQ come from the germline V gene (reference sequence).

CDR3 sequence: CASSSPGLGRSEQFF. Written as DNA, the CDR3 is TGCGCCAGCAGCTCCCCCGGACTTGGAAGGTCCGAGCAGTTCTTC. This sequence joins TRBV10-2 and TRBJ2-1; tentative D call: TRBD2 (5 bases). The germline gives CDR1 WSHSY, CDR2 SAAADI. The V gene lost 6 bases and the J gene lost 10 bases, with 22 bases spanning the gap. The CDR3 is 15 residues long.

The rearrangement joins TRBV5-4 to TRBJ2-1; 11 bases are shared with TRBD2. Germline loops: CDR1 SGHNT, CDR2 YYREEE (reference sequence). CDR3 length: 15 residues. Unmatched junction bases numbered 6, after V lost 4 bases and J lost 6 bases. In DNA form, the CDR3 reads TGTGCCAGCAGCGGAATTAGCGGGGGGGCCAATGAGCAGTTCTTC. Its protein is CASSGISGGANEQFF.

This chain joins TRBV25-1 and TRBJ2-1; D is unresolved. Trimming removed 0 bases from V and 6 bases from J, with 9 bases in between. Germline CDR1 reads MGHDK; CDR2 reads SYGVNS. This CDR3 region has 14 residues. CDR3 coding DNA: TGTGCCAGCAGTGAATATGGCTTAAGCAATGAGCAGTTCTTC. It codes for CASSEYGLSNEQFF.

The rearrangement uses TRBV19 and TRBJ1-4; the D is unclear. Germline V gene sequence: CDR1 LNHDA, CDR2 SQIVND (reference sequence). V lost 3 bases and J 6 bases, leaving 14 bases between the germline ends. CDR3 length: 15 amino acids. The CDR3 coding sequence is TGTGCCAGTAGTATTAACGGGGTGGGAGATGAAAAACTGTTTTTT. It specifies CASSINGVGDEKLFF.

This clone was detected only once. The chain recombines TRBV29-1 with TRBJ1-5, with unresolved D. V dropped 4 bases and J dropped 4 bases, with 11 bases sitting between them. The length of the CDR3 is 13 residues. CDR1 is SQVTM and CDR2 is ANQGSEA in the germline V gene. Here the CDR3 reads CSVVEWQNQPQHF. CDR3 DNA sequence: TGCAGCGTTGTGGAGTGGCAGAATCAGCCCCAGCATTTT.

V gene TRBV10-3 combines with J gene TRBJ1-4, with 8 nucleotides matching TRBD1. Germline V gives CDR1 ENHRY, CDR2 SYGVKD. The trim removed 10 bases at V and 4 bases at J, leaving 2 bases unmatched. CDR3 length equals 12 residues. The CDR3 here is CASGQGNEKLFF. CDR3 nucleotides: TGTGCCAGCGGACAGGGTAATGAAAAACTGTTTTTT.

The chain uses TRBV9 and TRBJ2-1, with 9 bases that match TRBD2. CDR3 length equals 16 residues. Per the germline V gene, CDR1 is SGDLS and CDR2 is YYNGEE. V dropped 4 bases and J dropped 6; count of bases not matched to a gene: 11. CDR3 DNA: TGTGCCAGCAGCTCACTTGGGGGACTAGCTTCCAATGAGCAGTTCTTC. Its translation: CASSSLGGLASNEQFF. Full variable domain (outside the CDR3, taken from reference TRBV9 and TRBJ2-1): DSGVTQTPKHLITATGQRVTLRCSPRSGDLSVYWYQQSLDQGLQFLIQYYNGEERAKGNILERFSAQQFPDLHSELNLSSLELGDSALYFCASSSLGGLASNEQFFGPGTRLTVL.

This sequence joins TRBV2 and TRBJ2-1; a weak D match, TRBD1 (6 bases). The germline gives CDR1 SNHLY, CDR2 FYNNEI. CDR3 length: 13 amino acids. The ends were cut back, 6 bases at V and 8 bases at J, with 14 bases in the middle. In nucleotides, the CDR3 is TGTGCCAGCAGGACGGACAGAGGGGATGAGCAGTTCTTC. As protein: CASRTDRGDEQFF.

The chain carries TRBV10-3 and TRBJ2-1; D is unresolved. V lost 3 bases and J 4 bases, leaving 10 bases between the germline ends. CDR1 is ENHRY, CDR2 SYGVKD, per germline. The CDR3 totals 14 residues. CDR3 region: CAISEGETYNEQFF. In nucleotides, the CDR3 is TGTGCCATCAGTGAAGGCGAGACTTACAATGAGCAGTTCTTC.

This chain links TRBV24-1 with TRBJ2-2, with D perhaps TRBD2 (6 bases). The CDR3 is made up of 13 amino acids. V lost 7 bases, J lost 1 base, and 6 bases lay in between. Germline assignment: CDR1 KGHDR and CDR2 SFDVKD. The CDR3 reads CATRGGNTGELFF. The DNA for the CDR3 is TGTGCCACCAGGGGAGGGAACACCGGGGAGCTGTTTTTT.

The chain has TRBV10-2 and TRBJ1-1; D unresolved. This CDR3 spans 13 amino acids. CDR1 and CDR2 from the germline V gene are WSHSY and SAAADI. V shed 2 bases and J shed 4 bases, with 8 bases lying between them. CDR3 sequence reads: CASSERGRTEAFF. CDR3 nucleotide sequence: TGCGCCAGCAGTGAGAGAGGGCGCACTGAAGCTTTCTTT.

This CDR3 reads CSVVKVASADTQYF. The DNA of the CDR3 is TGCAGCGTTGTAAAAGTGGCAAGTGCAGATACGCAGTATTTT. This sequence joins TRBV29-1 and TRBJ2-3; D remains ambiguous. This CDR3 has 14 amino acids. The ends were cut back, 4 bases at V and 4 bases at J, with 15 bases in the middle. Germline-derived CDR1 and CDR2 are SQVTM and ANQGSEA.

The chain links TRBV4-1 to TRBJ1-2, with TRBD1 identical over 7 bases. There are 15 residues in the CDR3. The V gene end was trimmed by 10 bases and the J gene end by 2 bases; junction bases not matched to a gene: 13. CDR1 MGHRA and CDR2 YSYEKL come from the germline V gene. The CDR3 reads CATRNPSTGNYGYTF. CDR3 in DNA: TGCGCCACACGGAATCCCTCGACAGGGAACTATGGCTACACCTTC.